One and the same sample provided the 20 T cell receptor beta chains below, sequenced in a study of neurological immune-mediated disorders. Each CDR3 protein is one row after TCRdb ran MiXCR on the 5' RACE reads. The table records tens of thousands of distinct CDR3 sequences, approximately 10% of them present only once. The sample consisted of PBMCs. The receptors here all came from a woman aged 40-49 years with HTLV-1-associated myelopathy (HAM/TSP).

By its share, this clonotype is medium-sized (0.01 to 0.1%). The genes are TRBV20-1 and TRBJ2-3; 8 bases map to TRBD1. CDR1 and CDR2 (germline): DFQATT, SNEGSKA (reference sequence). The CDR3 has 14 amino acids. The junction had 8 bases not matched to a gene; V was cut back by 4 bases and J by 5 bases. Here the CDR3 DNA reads TGCAGTGCTATTTGGACAGGGCAGATAGATACGCAGTATTTT. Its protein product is CSAIWTGQIDTQYF.

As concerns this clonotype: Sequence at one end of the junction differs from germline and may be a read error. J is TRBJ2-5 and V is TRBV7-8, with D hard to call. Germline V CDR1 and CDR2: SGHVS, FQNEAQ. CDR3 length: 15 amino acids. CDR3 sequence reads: CASSLEIAHQETQYF. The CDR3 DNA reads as TGTGCCAGCAGCTTAGAAATAGCTCACCAAGAGACACAGTACTTC.

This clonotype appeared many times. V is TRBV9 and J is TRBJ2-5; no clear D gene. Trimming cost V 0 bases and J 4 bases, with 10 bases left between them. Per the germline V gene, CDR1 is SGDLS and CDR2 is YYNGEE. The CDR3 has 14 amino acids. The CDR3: CASSVAIRAETQYF. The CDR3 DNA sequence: TGTGCCAGCAGCGTAGCTATCAGAGCAGAGACCCAGTACTTC.

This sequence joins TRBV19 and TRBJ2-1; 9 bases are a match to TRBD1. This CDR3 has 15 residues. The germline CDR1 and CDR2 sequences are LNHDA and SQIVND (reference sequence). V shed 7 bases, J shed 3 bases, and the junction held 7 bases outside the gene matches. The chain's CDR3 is CASNRDRASYNEQFF. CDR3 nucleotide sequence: TGTGCCAGTAACCGGGACAGGGCGAGCTACAATGAGCAGTTCTTC.

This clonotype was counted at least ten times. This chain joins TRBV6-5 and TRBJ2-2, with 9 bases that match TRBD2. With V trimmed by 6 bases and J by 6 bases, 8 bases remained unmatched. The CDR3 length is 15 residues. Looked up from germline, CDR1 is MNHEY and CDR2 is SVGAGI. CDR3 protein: CASRAGGRYAGELFF. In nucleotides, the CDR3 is TGTGCCAGCAGGGCGGGGGGGAGGTATGCCGGGGAGCTGTTTTTT.

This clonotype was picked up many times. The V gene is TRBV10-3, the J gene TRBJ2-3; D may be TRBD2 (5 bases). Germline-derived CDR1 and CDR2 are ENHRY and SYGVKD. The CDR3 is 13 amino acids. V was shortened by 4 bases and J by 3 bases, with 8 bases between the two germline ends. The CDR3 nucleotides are TGTGCCATCAGTGGAAGGACTACAGATACGCAGTATTTT. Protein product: CAISGRTTDTQYF.

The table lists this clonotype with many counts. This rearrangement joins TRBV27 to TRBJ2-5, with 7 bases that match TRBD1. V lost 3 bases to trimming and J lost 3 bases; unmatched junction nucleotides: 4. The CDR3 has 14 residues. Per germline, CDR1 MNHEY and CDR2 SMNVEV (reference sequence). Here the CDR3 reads CASSFLGQEETQYF. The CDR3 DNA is TGTGCCAGCAGTTTTTTAGGACAGGAAGAGACCCAGTACTTC.

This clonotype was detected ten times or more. The CDR3 region has the DNA TGTGCCAGCAGTCAGTCGGACTTGAAGTTCTTC. Amino acids: CASSQSDLKFF. The chain carries TRBV12-3 or TRBV12-4 and TRBJ2-1; D is perhaps TRBD2 (5 bases). V gave up 5 bases and J gave up 14 bases, with 13 bases separating them. The CDR3 is 11 amino acids.

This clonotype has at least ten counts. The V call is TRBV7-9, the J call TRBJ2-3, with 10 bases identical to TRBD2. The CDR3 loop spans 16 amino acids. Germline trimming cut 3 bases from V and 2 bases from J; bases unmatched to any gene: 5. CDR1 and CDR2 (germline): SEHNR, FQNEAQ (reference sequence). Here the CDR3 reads CASSFPAGGTTDTQYF. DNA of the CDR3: TGTGCCAGCAGCTTTCCAGCGGGGGGGACCACAGATACGCAGTATTTT.

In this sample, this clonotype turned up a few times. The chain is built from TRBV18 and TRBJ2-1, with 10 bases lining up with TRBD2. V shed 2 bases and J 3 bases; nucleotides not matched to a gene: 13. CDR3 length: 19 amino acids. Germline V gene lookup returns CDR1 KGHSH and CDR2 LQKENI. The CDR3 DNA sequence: TGTGCCAGCTCACCATTCCTAGCGGGGGCACAAAATCTCTACAATGAGCAGTTCTTC. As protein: CASSPFLAGAQNLYNEQFF.

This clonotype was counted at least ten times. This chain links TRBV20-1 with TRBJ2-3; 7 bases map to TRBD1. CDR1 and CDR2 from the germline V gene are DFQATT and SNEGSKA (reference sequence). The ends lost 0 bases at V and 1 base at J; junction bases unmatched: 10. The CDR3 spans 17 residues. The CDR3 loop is CSAREVQGLSGTDTQYF. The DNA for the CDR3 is TGCAGTGCTAGAGAGGTACAGGGGCTTTCCGGCACAGATACGCAGTATTTT.

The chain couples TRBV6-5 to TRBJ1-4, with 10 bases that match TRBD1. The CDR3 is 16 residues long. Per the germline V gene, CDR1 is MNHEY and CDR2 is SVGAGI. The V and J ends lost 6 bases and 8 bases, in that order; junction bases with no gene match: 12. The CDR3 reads CASSRVAGTGEEKLFF. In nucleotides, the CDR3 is TGTGCCAGCAGCCGAGTCGCCGGGACAGGGGAGGAAAAACTGTTTTTT.

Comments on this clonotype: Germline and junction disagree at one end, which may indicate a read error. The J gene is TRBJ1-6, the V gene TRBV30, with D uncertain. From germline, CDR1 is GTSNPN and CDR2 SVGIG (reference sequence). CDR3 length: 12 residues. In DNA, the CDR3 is TGTGCCTGGAGTCTGAGCCCTTCACCCCTACACTTT. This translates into CAWSLSPSPLHF.

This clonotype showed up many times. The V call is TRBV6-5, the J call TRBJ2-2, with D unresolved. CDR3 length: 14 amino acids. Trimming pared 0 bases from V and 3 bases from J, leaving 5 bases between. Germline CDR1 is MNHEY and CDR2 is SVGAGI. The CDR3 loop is CASSYSRHTGELFF. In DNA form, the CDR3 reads TGTGCCAGCAGTTACTCTCGCCACACCGGGGAGCTGTTTTTT.

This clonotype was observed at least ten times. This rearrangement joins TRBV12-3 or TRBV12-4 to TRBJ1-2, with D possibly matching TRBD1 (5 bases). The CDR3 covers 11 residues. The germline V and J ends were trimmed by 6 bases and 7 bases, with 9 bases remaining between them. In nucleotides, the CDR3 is TGTGCCAGCAGAACAGGATTTGGCTACACCTTC. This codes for CASRTGFGYTF.

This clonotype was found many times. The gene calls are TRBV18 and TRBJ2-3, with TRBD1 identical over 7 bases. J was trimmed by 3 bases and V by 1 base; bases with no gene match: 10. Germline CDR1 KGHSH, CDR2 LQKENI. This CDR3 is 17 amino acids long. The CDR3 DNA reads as TGTGCCAGCTCACCACTTCCACAGGGGATAAGGACAGATACGCAGTATTTT. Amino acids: CASSPLPQGIRTDTQYF.

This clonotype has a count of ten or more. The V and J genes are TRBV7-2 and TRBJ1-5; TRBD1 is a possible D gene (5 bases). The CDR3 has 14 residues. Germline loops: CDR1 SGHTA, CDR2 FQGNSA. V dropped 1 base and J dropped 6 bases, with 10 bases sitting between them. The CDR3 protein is CASSLVQGGQPQHF. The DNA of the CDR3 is TGTGCCAGCAGCTTAGTTCAGGGCGGTCAGCCCCAGCATTTT.

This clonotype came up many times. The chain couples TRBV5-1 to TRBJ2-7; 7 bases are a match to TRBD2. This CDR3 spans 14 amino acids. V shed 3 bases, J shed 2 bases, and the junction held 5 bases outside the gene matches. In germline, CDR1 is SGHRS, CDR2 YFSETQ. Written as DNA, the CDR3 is TGCGCCAGCAGCTGGGGGGGGAAAACCTACGAGCAGTACTTC. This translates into CASSWGGKTYEQYF.

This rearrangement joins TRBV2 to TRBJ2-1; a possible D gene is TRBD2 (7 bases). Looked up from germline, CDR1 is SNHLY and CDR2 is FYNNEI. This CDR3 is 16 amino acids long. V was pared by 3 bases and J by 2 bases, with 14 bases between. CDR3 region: CASSDWEGVAYNEQFF. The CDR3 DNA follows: TGTGCCAGCAGTGATTGGGAGGGGGTCGCCTACAATGAGCAGTTCTTC. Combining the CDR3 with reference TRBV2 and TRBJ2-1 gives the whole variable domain EPEVTQTPSHQVTQMGQEVILRCVPISNHLYFYWYRQILGQKVEFLVSFYNNEISEKSEIFDDQFSVERPDGSNFTLKIRSTKLEDSAMYFCASSDWEGVAYNEQFFGPGTRLTVL.

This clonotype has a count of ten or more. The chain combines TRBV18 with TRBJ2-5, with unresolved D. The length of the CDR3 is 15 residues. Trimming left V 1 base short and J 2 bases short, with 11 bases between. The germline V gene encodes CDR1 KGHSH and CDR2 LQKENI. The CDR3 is CASSPQGLGQETQYF. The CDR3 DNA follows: TGTGCCAGCTCACCACAGGGTTTAGGGCAAGAGACCCAGTACTTC.